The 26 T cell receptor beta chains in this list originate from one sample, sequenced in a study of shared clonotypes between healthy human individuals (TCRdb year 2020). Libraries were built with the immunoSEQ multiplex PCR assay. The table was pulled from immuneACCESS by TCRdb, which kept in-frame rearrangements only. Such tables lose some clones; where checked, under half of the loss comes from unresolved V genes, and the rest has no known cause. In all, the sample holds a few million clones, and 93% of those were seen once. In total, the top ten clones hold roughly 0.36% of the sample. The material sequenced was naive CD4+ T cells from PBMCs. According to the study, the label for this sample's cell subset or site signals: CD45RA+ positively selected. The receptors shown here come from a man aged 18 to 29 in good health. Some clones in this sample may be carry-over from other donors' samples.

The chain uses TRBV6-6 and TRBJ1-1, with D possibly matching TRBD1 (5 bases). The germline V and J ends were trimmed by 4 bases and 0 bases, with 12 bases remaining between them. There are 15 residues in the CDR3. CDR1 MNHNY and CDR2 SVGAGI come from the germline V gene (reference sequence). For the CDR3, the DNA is TGTGCCAGCAGTTCCTGGGACGGAATGAACACTGAAGCTTTCTTT. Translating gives CASSSWDGMNTEAFF.

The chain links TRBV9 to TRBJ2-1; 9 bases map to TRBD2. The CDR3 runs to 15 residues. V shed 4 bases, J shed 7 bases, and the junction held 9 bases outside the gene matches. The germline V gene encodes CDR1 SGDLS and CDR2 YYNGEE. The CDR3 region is CASSNSGRRVNEQFF. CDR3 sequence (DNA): TGTGCCAGCAGCAATAGCGGGAGAAGGGTAAATGAGCAGTTCTTC.

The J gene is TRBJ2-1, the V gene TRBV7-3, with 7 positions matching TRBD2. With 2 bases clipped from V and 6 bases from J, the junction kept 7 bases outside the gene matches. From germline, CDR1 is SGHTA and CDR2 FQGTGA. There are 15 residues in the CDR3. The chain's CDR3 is CASSLGRGGVNEQFF. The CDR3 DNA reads TGTGCCAGCAGCTTAGGGAGGGGAGGGGTCAATGAGCAGTTCTTC.

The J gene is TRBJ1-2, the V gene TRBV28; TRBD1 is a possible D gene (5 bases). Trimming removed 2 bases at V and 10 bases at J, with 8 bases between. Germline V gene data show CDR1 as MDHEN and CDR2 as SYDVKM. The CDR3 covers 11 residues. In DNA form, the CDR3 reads TGTGCCAGCAGTTTAAAACAGGCCTACACCTTC. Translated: CASSLKQAYTF.

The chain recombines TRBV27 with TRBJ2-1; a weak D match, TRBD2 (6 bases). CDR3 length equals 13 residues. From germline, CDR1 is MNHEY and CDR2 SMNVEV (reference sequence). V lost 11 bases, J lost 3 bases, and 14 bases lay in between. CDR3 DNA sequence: TGTGCCTTGGAGGAGGGCCTCTACAATGAGCAGTTCTTC. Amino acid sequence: CALEEGLYNEQFF.

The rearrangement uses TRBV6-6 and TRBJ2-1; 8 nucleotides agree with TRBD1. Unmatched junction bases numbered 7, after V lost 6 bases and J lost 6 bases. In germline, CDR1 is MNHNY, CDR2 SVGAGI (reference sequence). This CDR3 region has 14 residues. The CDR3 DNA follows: TGTGCCAGCAGACTTGACAGGGGCCGCAATGAGCAGTTCTTC. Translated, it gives CASRLDRGRNEQFF.

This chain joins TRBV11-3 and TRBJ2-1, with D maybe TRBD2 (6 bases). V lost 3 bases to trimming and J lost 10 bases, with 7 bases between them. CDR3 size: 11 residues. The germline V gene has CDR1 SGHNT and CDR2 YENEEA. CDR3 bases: TGTGCCAGCAGCTTGGAGGGAGAGCAGTTCTTC. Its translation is CASSLEGEQFF.

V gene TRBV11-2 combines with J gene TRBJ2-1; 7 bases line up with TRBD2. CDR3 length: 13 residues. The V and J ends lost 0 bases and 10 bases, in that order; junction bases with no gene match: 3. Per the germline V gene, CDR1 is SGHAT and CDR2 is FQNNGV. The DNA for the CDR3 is TGTGCCAGCAGCTTAGATAAAGCGGGGGAGCAGTTCTTC. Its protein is CASSLDKAGEQFF. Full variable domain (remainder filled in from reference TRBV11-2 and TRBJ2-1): EAGVAQSPRYKIIEKRQSVAFWCNPISGHATLYWYQQILGQGPKLLIQFQNNGVVDDSQLPKDRFSAERLKGVDSTLKIQPAKLEDSAVYLCASSLDKAGEQFFGPGTRLTVL.

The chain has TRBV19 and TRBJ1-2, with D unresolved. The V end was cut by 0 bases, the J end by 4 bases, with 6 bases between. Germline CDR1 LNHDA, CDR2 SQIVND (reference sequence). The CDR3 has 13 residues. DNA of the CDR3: TGTGCCAGTAGTATAGATCTACCCTATGGCTACACCTTC. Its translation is CASSIDLPYGYTF.

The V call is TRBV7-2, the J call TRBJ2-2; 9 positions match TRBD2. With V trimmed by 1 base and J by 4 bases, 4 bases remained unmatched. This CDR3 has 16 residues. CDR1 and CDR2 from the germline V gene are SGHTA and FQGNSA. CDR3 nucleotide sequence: TGTGCCAGCAGCTTAGTTGCGGGAGGGCCCACCGGGGAGCTGTTTTTT. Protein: CASSLVAGGPTGELFF. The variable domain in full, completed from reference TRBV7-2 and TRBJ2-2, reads GAGVSQSPSNKVTEKGKDVELRCDPISGHTALYWYRQSLGQGLEFLIYFQGNSAPDKSGLPSDRFSAERTGGSVSTLTIQRTQQEDSAVYLCASSLVAGGPTGELFFGEGSRLTVL.

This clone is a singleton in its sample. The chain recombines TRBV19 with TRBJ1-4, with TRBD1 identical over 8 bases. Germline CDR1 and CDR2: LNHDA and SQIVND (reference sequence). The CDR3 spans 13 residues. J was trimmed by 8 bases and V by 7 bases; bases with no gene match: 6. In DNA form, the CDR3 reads TGTGCCAGTAAGAACAGGGGGTACGAAAAACTGTTTTTT. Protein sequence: CASKNRGYEKLFF.

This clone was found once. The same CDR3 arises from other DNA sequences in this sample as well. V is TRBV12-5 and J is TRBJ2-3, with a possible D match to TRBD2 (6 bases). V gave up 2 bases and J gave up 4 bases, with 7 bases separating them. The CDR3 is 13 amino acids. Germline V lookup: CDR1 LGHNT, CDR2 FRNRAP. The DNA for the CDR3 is TGTGCTAGTGGTTTGTCGGGGGCAGATACGCAGTATTTT. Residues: CASGLSGADTQYF.

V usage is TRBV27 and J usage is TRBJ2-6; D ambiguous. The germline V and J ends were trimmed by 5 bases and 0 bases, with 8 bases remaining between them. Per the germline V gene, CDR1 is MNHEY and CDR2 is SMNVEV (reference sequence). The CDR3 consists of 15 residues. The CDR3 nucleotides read TGTGCCAGCAGTCCCGACTTCTCTGGGGCCAACGTCCTGACTTTC. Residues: CASSPDFSGANVLTF.

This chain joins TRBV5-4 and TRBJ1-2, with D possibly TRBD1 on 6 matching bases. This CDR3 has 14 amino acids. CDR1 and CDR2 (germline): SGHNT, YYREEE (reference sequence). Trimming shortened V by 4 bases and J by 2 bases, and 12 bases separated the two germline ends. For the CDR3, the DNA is TGTGCCAGCAGCAGCGGGACAACCAACTATGGCTACACCTTC. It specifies CASSSGTTNYGYTF.

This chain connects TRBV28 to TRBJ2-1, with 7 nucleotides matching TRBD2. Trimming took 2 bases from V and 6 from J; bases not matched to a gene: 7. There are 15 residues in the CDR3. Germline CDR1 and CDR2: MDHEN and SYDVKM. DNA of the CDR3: TGTGCCAGCAGTTTAAGTGGCGGGAGAATCAATGAGCAGTTCTTC. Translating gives CASSLSGGRINEQFF.

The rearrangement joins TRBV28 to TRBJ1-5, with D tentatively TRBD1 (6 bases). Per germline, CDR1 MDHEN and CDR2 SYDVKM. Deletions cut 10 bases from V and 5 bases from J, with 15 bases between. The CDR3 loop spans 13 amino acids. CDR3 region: CATTGAGDQPQHF. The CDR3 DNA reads TGTGCCACCACGGGCGCAGGGGATCAGCCCCAGCATTTT.

The CDR3 sequence is CASSVRSPGTGDGNTIYF. CDR3 nucleotides: TGTGCCAGCAGCGTAAGATCGCCCGGGACAGGCGATGGAAACACCATATATTTT. The V gene is TRBV11-2, the J gene TRBJ1-3, with 8 bases fitting TRBD1. The CDR3 length is 18 residues. From germline, CDR1 is SGHAT and CDR2 FQNNGV. V shed 5 bases and J 3 bases; nucleotides not matched to a gene: 15. The full variable domain, rest sourced from reference TRBV11-2 and TRBJ1-3, is EAGVAQSPRYKIIEKRQSVAFWCNPISGHATLYWYQQILGQGPKLLIQFQNNGVVDDSQLPKDRFSAERLKGVDSTLKIQPAKLEDSAVYLCASSVRSPGTGDGNTIYFGEGSWLTVV.

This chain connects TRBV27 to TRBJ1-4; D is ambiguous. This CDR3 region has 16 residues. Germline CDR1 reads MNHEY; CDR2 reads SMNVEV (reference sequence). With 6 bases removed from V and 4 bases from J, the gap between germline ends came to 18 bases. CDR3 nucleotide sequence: TGTGCCAGCAGCCCTAATTGGCAGGTGGATAATGAAAAACTGTTTTTT. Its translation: CASSPNWQVDNEKLFF.

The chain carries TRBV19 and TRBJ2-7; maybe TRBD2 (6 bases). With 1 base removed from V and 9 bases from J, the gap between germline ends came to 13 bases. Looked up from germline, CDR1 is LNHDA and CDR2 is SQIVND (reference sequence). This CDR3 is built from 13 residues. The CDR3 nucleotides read TGTGCCAGTAGTATAGGGGAACCGGGACTGCAGTACTTC. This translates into CASSIGEPGLQYF.

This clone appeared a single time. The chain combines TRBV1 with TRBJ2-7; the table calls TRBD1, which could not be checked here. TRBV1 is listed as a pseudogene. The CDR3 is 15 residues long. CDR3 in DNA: TGCACCAGCAGCCAATCCCTCTGGGACAGGGACTCTCGGTACTTC. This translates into CTSSQSLWDRDSRYF.

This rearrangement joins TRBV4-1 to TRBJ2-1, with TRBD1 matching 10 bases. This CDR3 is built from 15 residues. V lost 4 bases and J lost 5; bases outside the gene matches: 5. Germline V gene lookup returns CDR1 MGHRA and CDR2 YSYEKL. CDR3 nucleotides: TGCGCCAGCAGCCTAGTTGGGACAGGGGACAATGAGCAGTTCTTC. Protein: CASSLVGTGDNEQFF.

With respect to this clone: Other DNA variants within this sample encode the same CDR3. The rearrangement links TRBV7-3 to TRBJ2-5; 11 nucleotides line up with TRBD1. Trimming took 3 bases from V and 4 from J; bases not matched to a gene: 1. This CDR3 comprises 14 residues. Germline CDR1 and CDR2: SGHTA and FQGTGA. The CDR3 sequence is CASSLGTGGETQYF. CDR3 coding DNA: TGTGCCAGCAGCTTGGGGACAGGGGGAGAGACCCAGTACTTC.

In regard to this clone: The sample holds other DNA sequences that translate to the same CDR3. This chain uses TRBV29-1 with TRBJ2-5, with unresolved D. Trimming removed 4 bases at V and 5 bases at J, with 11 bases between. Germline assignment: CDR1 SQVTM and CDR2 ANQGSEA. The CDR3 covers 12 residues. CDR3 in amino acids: CSVGRPQETQYF. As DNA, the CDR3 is TGCAGCGTTGGTAGGCCCCAGGAGACCCAGTACTTC.

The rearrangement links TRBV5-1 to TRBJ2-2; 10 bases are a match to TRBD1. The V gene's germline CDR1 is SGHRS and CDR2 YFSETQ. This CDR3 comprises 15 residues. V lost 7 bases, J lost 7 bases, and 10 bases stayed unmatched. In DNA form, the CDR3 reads TGCGCCAGCGCACCGGGACAGGGGTTTGGCGGGGAGCTGTTTTTT. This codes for CASAPGQGFGGELFF.

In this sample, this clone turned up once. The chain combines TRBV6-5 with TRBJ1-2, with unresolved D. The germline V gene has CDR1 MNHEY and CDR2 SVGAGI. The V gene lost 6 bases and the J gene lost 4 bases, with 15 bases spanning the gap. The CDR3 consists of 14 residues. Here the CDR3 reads CASSPRGRAYGYTF. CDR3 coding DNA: TGTGCCAGCAGCCCACGAGGACGGGCCTATGGCTACACCTTC.

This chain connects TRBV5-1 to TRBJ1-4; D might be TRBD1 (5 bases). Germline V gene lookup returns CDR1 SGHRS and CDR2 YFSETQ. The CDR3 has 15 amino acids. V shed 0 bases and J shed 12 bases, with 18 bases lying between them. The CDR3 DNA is TGCGCCAGCAGCTTGGAGTCAGGGCCCCCCGGGGAACTGTTTTTT. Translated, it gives CASSLESGPPGELFF.